This record looks at one TCR beta chain sequence and its context. Its target is unknown. The sample comes from a study of beta chain features in type 1 diabetes. Germline CDR1 reads SGHAT; CDR2 reads FQNNGV. The CDR3 consists of 15 residues. J lost 6 bases, V lost 6 bases, and 9 bases had no gene match. Study results and caveats: A moderate, significant TCRB CDR3 shortening appeared in type 1 diabetes across four CD4+ subsets.

Sorting that relied on CD45RO/CCR7/CD25/CD127/CD95/CD27 yielded CD4+ naive, central memory, regulatory and stem cell-like memory cells. All of the sorted populations showed purity greater than 98%. Every bit of the isolated RNA underwent reverse transcription, so sequencing read expressed TCRB transcripts. TCRdb's table, derived via immunoSEQ multiplex PCR, lists solely in-frame clones and lacks some. This repertoire shows 90,000 to 110,000 clones, 30% to 50% found once; its top ten account for 0.065%. This chain joins TRBV11-2 and TRBJ2-2; 8 bases map to TRBD1. Sequenced: stem cell memory CD4+ T cells from blood. This clonotype was sampled from a woman younger than 30 in good health. As DNA, the CDR3 is TGTGCCAGCAGTTTGGACAGGGTTCGTTCCGGGGAGCTGTTTTTT. Protein sequence: CASSLDRVRSGELFF.